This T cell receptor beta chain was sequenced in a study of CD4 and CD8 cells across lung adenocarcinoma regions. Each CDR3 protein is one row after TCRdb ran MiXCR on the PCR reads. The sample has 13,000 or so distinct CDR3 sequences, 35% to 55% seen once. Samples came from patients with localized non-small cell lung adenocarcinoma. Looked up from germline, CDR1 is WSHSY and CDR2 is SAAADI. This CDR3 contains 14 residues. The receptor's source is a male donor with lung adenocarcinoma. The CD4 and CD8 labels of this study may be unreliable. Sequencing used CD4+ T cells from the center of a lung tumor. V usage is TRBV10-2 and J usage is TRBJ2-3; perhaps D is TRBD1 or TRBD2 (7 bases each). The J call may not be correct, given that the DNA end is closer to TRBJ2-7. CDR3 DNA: TGCGGCGGCAGGGGGGGTGGAGCCAAAAATACGCAGTACTTC. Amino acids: CGGRGGGAKNTQYF.